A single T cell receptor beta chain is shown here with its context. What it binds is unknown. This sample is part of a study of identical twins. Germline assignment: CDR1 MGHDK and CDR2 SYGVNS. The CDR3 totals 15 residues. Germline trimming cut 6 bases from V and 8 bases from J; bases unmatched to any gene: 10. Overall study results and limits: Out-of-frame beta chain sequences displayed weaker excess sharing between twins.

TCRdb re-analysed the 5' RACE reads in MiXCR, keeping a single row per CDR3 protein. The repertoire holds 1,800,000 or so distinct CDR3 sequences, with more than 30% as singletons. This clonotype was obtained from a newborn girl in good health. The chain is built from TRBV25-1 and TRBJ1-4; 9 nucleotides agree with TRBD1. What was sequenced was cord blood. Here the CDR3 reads CASSANRGPGEKLFF. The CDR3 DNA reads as TGTGCCAGCAGCGCAAACAGGGGGCCAGGGGAAAAACTGTTTTTT.